This is a list of T cell receptor beta chains from one sample in a study of shared clonotypes between healthy human individuals. The protocol was immunoSEQ multiplex PCR, while the TCRdb copy is restricted to in-frame clones and leaves out a portion. Among 1.5 million to 2.5 million clones listed, around 96% were seen once. Sequenced: naive CD8+ T cells sorted from blood. Receptor source: a man aged 18 to 35 in good health. Each CDR3 is given with its conserved first and last residue. Fields, in order: V gene, clone size, J gene, D gene, CDR3 DNA, CDR3 protein. A D gene is named only where the DNA matches it firmly. Expanded clones get a size class; other rows say once, few or many, or leave the size out.

v_call: TRBV20-1; clone_size: NA; j_call: TRBJ2-1; d_call: TRBD2; cdr3_nt: TGCAGTGCCCCGGAGGGACTAGAGCAGTTCTTC; cdr3_aa: CSAPEGLEQFF
v_call: TRBV5-1; clone_size: once; j_call: TRBJ2-7; d_call: TRBD1; cdr3_nt: TGCGCCAGCAGCTTGCAGGGGGCCGACGAGCAGTACTTC; cdr3_aa: CASSLQGADEQYF
v_call: TRBV7-9; clone_size: NA; j_call: TRBJ2-7; d_call: NA; cdr3_nt: TGTGCCAGCACCCTTGGCGGAATATACGAGCAGTACTTC; cdr3_aa: CASTLGGIYEQYF
v_call: TRBV7-9; clone_size: NA; j_call: TRBJ2-3; d_call: NA; cdr3_nt: TGTGCCAGCAGCCCGTGGGTAGGAGGCACAGATACGCAGTATTTT; cdr3_aa: CASSPWVGGTDTQYF
v_call: TRBV5-1; clone_size: NA; j_call: TRBJ2-5; d_call: NA; cdr3_nt: TGCGCCAGCAGCTTGGTGGCAGGGAGACAAGAGACCCAGTACTTC; cdr3_aa: CASSLVAGRQETQYF
v_call: TRBV7-6; clone_size: NA; j_call: TRBJ1-1; d_call: NA; cdr3_nt: TGTGCCAGCAGCTCCTCCGGGACTCTTGACCCTGAAGCTTTCTTT; cdr3_aa: CASSSSGTLDPEAFF
v_call: TRBV30; clone_size: NA; j_call: TRBJ2-7; d_call: NA; cdr3_nt: TGTGCCTGGAGGGATAAAGGGGGAACCTGGCCTTACGAGCAGTACTTC; cdr3_aa: CAWRDKGGTWPYEQYF
v_call: TRBV4-3; clone_size: NA; j_call: TRBJ1-1; d_call: NA; cdr3_nt: TGCGCCAGCAGCCAAGAAGTCTTGAACACTGAAGCTTTCTTT; cdr3_aa: CASSQEVLNTEAFF
v_call: TRBV19; clone_size: NA; j_call: TRBJ2-3; d_call: NA; cdr3_nt: TGTGCCAGTAGTACCCATGGGGACGGCACAGATACGCAGTATTTT; cdr3_aa: CASSTHGDGTDTQYF
v_call: TRBV2; clone_size: NA; j_call: TRBJ2-3; d_call: TRBD2; cdr3_nt: TGTGCCAGCACCCAGGGGACTAGCGGCACAGATACGCAGTATTTT; cdr3_aa: CASTQGTSGTDTQYF
v_call: TRBV18; clone_size: NA; j_call: TRBJ2-7; d_call: NA; cdr3_nt: TGTGCCAGCTCCCCCCGAGAGGAAGCCTACGAGCAGTACTTC; cdr3_aa: CASSPREEAYEQYF
v_call: TRBV2; clone_size: NA; j_call: TRBJ2-3; d_call: TRBD2; cdr3_nt: TGTGCCAGCAGTGAAGCGCAGGCTAGCGGCTCCACAGATACGCAGTATTTT; cdr3_aa: CASSEAQASGSTDTQYF
v_call: TRBV10-3; clone_size: NA; j_call: TRBJ2-3; d_call: TRBD1; cdr3_nt: TGTGCCACCAGGACAGGGAAAGATAGTACAGATACGCAGTATTTT; cdr3_aa: CATRTGKDSTDTQYF
v_call: TRBV7-9; clone_size: NA; j_call: TRBJ2-3; d_call: TRBD2; cdr3_nt: TGTGCCAGCAGCCCCCTAAGGTTAGAGCGGGATGGCACAGATACGCAGTATTTT; cdr3_aa: CASSPLRLERDGTDTQYF
v_call: TRBV2; clone_size: NA; j_call: TRBJ1-1; d_call: TRBD1; cdr3_nt: TGTGCCAGCAGTGAACTCGGGACAGGACGAGCTTTCTTT; cdr3_aa: CASSELGTGRAFF
v_call: TRBV4-3; clone_size: NA; j_call: TRBJ2-3; d_call: NA; cdr3_nt: TGCGCCAGCAGCCCCGTCGTAGTTGACGGCACAGATACGCAGTATTTT; cdr3_aa: CASSPVVVDGTDTQYF
v_call: TRBV5-1; clone_size: NA; j_call: TRBJ2-1; d_call: NA; cdr3_nt: TGCGCCAGCAGTTTAGGGGTTTCCGAGCAGTTCTTC; cdr3_aa: CASSLGVSEQFF
v_call: TRBV10-2; clone_size: few; j_call: TRBJ1-2; d_call: NA; cdr3_nt: TGCGCCAGCAGTGTATCCGGGACTTATGAATATGGCTACACCTTC; cdr3_aa: CASSVSGTYEYGYTF
v_call: TRBV2; clone_size: NA; j_call: TRBJ2-5; d_call: NA; cdr3_nt: TGTGCCGGTTCAGGGTGGGAGACCCAGTACTTC; cdr3_aa: CAGSGWETQYF
v_call: TRBV7-8; clone_size: NA; j_call: TRBJ2-5; d_call: TRBD2; cdr3_nt: TGTGCCAGCAGCTTAGGGCTAGCGGGAGGGGAGACCCAGTACTTC; cdr3_aa: CASSLGLAGGETQYF
v_call: TRBV6-5; clone_size: NA; j_call: TRBJ2-7; d_call: TRBD1; cdr3_nt: TGTGCCAGCAGATCACAGGGGGTAGCCTACGAGCAGTACTTC; cdr3_aa: CASRSQGVAYEQYF
v_call: TRBV19; clone_size: NA; j_call: TRBJ2-2; d_call: NA; cdr3_nt: TGTGCCAGTAGTATCCAGGGGCGGACCGGGGAGCTGTTTTTT; cdr3_aa: CASSIQGRTGELFF
v_call: TRBV25-1; clone_size: NA; j_call: TRBJ2-1; d_call: TRBD2; cdr3_nt: TGTGCCAGCAGTGACGCGGGACTAGCCTACAATGAGCAGTTCTTC; cdr3_aa: CASSDAGLAYNEQFF
v_call: TRBV27; clone_size: NA; j_call: TRBJ2-2; d_call: NA; cdr3_nt: TGTGCCAGCAGCCCCGGGGGGCGAGCCACCGGGGAGCTGTTTTTT; cdr3_aa: CASSPGGRATGELFF